Below, 10 T cell receptor beta chains from the same sample are listed, as sequenced in a study of blood T cell repertoires in COVID-19. Produced via immunoSEQ multiplex PCR; TCRdb's table is partial and in-frame only. The sample holds some 120,000 clones, roughly 83% seen once. What was sequenced was peripheral blood. The receptor set was obtained from a human donor in a cohort sampled during active COVID-19.

The chain carries TRBV30 and TRBJ1-5, with D possibly being TRBD1 (5 bases). This CDR3 spans 13 amino acids. Germline-derived CDR1 and CDR2 are GTSNPN and SVGIG (reference sequence). V was trimmed by 3 bases and J by 4 bases, leaving 10 bases between them. The CDR3 loop reads CAWSGGWNQPQHF. In DNA, the CDR3 is TGTGCCTGGAGCGGGGGGTGGAATCAGCCCCAGCATTTT.

The rearrangement links TRBV12-5 to TRBJ1-5; TRBD1 agrees at 7 bases. V was clipped by 1 base and J by 0 bases; unmatched bases: 3. The germline gives CDR1 LGHNT, CDR2 FRNRAP. The CDR3 loop spans 16 amino acids. The CDR3 coding sequence is TGTGCTAGTGGTTTGGCCTACAGGGGTAGCAATCAGCCCCAGCATTTT. Amino acids: CASGLAYRGSNQPQHF. The whole variable domain, remainder taken from reference TRBV12-5 and TRBJ1-5, is DARVTQTPRHKVTEMGQEVTMRCQPILGHNTVFWYRQTMMQGLELLAYFRNRAPLDDSGMPKDRFSAEMPDATLATLKIQPSEPRDSAVYFCASGLAYRGSNQPQHFGDGTRLSIL.

CDR3 residues: CASSPRTLLAKNIQYF. CDR3 DNA sequence: TGTGCCAGCAGCCCAAGGACACTTTTAGCCAAAAACATTCAGTACTTC. The rearrangement uses TRBV6-2 or TRBV6-3 and TRBJ2-4; D is perhaps TRBD1 (5 bases). CDR3 length equals 16 residues. V lost 6 bases and J lost 0, with 15 bases in between. Germline V gives CDR1 MNHEY, CDR2 SVGEGT.

J is TRBJ2-5 and V is TRBV10-2; D not certain. CDR1 and CDR2 (germline): WSHSY, SAAADI. CDR3 length equals 13 residues. Deletions cut 4 bases from V and 0 bases from J, with 6 bases between. The CDR3 sequence is CASSGADQETQYF. As DNA, the CDR3 is TGCGCCAGCAGTGGGGCAGACCAAGAGACCCAGTACTTC.

This clone appeared a few times. The chain combines TRBV2 with TRBJ1-5; D uncertain. This CDR3 spans 14 amino acids. Trimming shortened V by 5 bases and J by 7 bases, and 15 bases separated the two germline ends. Germline-derived CDR1 and CDR2 are SNHLY and FYNNEI. CDR3 nucleotide sequence: TGTGCCAGCAGTTTCTCGGTGGGGAGACAGCCCCAGCATTTT. It translates to CASSFSVGRQPQHF.

The chain is built from TRBV28 and TRBJ2-7, with 12 bases aligning to TRBD1. Germline CDR1 is MDHEN and CDR2 is SYDVKM. Trimming cost V 5 bases and J 3 bases; bases outside gene matches: 17. The CDR3 runs 19 residues. The CDR3 protein is CASSPHTLGQGASGYEQYF. The CDR3 region has the DNA TGTGCCAGCAGTCCTCATACCCTGGGACAGGGGGCATCAGGCTACGAGCAGTACTTC.

The rearrangement joins TRBV28 to TRBJ2-1, with TRBD1 matching over 9 bases. The CDR3 is made up of 15 amino acids. The V gene end was trimmed by 7 bases and the J gene end by 2 bases; junction bases not matched to a gene: 6. The V gene's germline CDR1 is MDHEN and CDR2 SYDVKM. The CDR3 DNA follows: TGTGCCAGCACCCCCGACAGGGGGACCTACAATGAGCAGTTCTTC. Residues: CASTPDRGTYNEQFF.

This chain links TRBV7-9 with TRBJ2-3, with TRBD1 as a possible D gene (6 bases). V lost 7 bases and J lost 2, with 16 bases in between. The CDR3 extends over 15 amino acids. CDR1 is SEHNR, CDR2 FQNEAQ, per germline (reference sequence). CDR3 sequence: CASNKGQSYTDTQYF. Written as DNA, the CDR3 is TGTGCCAGCAACAAAGGACAGAGCTACACAGATACGCAGTATTTT.

J is TRBJ2-5 and V is TRBV11-2, with TRBD2 identical over 12 bases. Per the germline V gene, CDR1 is SGHAT and CDR2 is FQNNGV. Trimming took 5 bases from V and 3 from J; bases not matched to a gene: 7. The CDR3 extends over 16 amino acids. CDR3 amino acids: CASSPQGLAGKETQYF. CDR3 coding DNA: TGTGCCAGCAGCCCGCAAGGACTAGCGGGAAAAGAGACCCAGTACTTC.

The DNA of the CDR3 is TGTGCCAGCATCTTACGGCGGGCACCCCTCCACTTT. Protein sequence: CASILRRAPLHF. The genes are TRBV6-5 and TRBJ1-6; no clear D gene. The CDR3 runs to 12 residues. Germline lookup yields CDR1 MNHEY and CDR2 SVGAGI. V shed 7 bases and J shed 11 bases, with 12 bases lying between them.